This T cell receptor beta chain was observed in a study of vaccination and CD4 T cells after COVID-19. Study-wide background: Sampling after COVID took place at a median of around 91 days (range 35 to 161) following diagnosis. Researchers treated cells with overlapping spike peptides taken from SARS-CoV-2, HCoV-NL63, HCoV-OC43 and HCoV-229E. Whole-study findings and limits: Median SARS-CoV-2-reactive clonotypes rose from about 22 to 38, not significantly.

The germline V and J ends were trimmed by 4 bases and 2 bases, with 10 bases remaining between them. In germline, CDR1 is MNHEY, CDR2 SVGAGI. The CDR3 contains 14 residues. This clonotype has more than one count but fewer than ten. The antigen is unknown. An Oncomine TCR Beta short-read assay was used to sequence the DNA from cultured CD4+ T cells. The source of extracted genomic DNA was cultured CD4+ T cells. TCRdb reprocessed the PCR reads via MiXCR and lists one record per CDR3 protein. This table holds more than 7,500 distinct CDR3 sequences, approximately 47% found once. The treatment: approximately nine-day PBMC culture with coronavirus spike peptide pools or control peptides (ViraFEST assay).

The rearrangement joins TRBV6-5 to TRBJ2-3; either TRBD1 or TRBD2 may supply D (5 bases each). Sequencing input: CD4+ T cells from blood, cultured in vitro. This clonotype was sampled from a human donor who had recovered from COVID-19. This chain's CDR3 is CASSSGTYTDTQYF. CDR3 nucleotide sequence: TGTGCCAGCAGTTCCGGGACCTACACAGATACGCAGTATTTT.